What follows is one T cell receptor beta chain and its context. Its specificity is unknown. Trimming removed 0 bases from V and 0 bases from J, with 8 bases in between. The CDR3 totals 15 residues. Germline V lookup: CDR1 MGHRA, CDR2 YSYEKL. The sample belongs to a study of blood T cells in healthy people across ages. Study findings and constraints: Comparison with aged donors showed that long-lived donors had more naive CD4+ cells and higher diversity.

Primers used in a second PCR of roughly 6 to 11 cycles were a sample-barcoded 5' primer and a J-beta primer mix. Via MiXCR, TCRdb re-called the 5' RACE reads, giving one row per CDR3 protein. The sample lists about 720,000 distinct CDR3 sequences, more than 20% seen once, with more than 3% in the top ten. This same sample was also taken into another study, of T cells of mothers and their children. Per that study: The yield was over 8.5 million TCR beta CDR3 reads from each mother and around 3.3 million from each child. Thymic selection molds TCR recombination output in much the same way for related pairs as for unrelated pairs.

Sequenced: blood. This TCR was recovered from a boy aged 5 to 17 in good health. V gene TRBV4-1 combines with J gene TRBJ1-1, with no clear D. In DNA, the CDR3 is TGCGCCAGCAGCCAAGAGGGCAGCCTGAACACTGAAGCTTTCTTT. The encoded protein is CASSQEGSLNTEAFF.